The 8 T cell receptor beta chains below come from one sample, sequenced in a study of cytomegalovirus exposure and HLA in healthy donors. Primers included in the PCR were 60 Vbeta and 13 Jbeta primers. Assay used: immunoSEQ multiplex PCR; TCRdb lists only in-frame clones, some missing. This table holds fewer than 140,000 clones, around 70% found once. The sample comprised PBMCs. These receptors were obtained from a boy between 10 and 17 years old in good health and CMV-seronegative.

This clone showed up just once. One junction end does not reproduce the germline sequence, and a read error may be involved. The V call is TRBV2, the J call TRBJ2-7, with D perhaps matching TRBD1 or TRBD2 (7 bases each). This CDR3 spans 14 amino acids. Germline-derived CDR1 and CDR2 are SNHLY and FYNNEI. The DNA for the CDR3 is TGTACCAGCAGTGAAGGGGGCGGGGGCTACGAGCAGTACTTC. This sequence encodes CTSSEGGGGYEQYF.

The gene calls are TRBV7-9 and TRBJ2-6; D possibly corresponds to TRBD2 (6 bases). The germline V gene has CDR1 SEHNR and CDR2 FQNEAQ (reference sequence). The germline V and J ends were trimmed by 8 bases and 4 bases, with 9 bases remaining between them. The CDR3 contains 13 residues. CDR3 in DNA: TGTGCCAGCGGAGGGGACGGGGCCAACGTCCTGACTTTC. It codes for CASGGDGANVLTF. Looking up the rest from reference TRBV7-9 and TRBJ2-6 gives the full variable domain: DTGVSQNPRHKITKRGQNVTFRCDPISEHNRLYWYRQTLGQGPEFLTYFQNEAQLEKSRLLSDRFSAERPKGSFSTLEIQRTEQGDSAMYLCASGGDGANVLTFGAGSRLTVL.

The sample holds a few counts of this clone. V usage is TRBV4-3 and J usage is TRBJ1-2; 7 nucleotides match TRBD1. This CDR3 has 16 amino acids. Trimming cost V 0 bases and J 8 bases; bases outside gene matches: 12. The germline V gene has CDR1 LGHNA and CDR2 YSLEER. The CDR3 region is CASSQDRERGPTGYTF. For the CDR3, the DNA is TGCGCCAGCAGCCAAGATAGGGAGAGGGGGCCTACAGGCTACACCTTC.

The chain links TRBV2 to TRBJ2-7, with 14 bases matching TRBD2. There are 16 residues in the CDR3. Unmatched junction bases numbered 4, after V lost 5 bases and J lost 1 base. CDR1 SNHLY and CDR2 FYNNEI come from the germline V gene. CDR3 amino acids: CASSKGLAGGSYEQYF. CDR3 sequence (DNA): TGTGCCAGCAGTAAAGGACTAGCGGGGGGTTCCTACGAGCAGTACTTC.

CDR3 nucleotides: TGTGCCAGCAGCTTAGTGACAGGCACAGATACGCAGTATTTT. This gives the protein CASSLVTGTDTQYF. The gene calls are TRBV11-3 and TRBJ2-3, with a possible D match to TRBD1 (5 bases). This CDR3 comprises 14 residues. In germline, CDR1 is SGHNT, CDR2 YENEEA. Trimming pared 1 base from V and 1 base from J, leaving 6 bases between. Supplemented by reference TRBV11-3 and TRBJ2-3, the full variable domain reads EAGVVQSPRYKIIEKKQPVAFWCNPISGHNTLYWYLQNLGQGPELLIRYENEEAVDDSQLPKDRFSAERLKGVDSTLKIQPAELGDSAVYLCASSLVTGTDTQYFGPGTRLTVL.

The rearrangement uses TRBV5-1 and TRBJ2-7; 7 nucleotides line up with TRBD1. The germline V gene has CDR1 SGHRS and CDR2 YFSETQ. The CDR3 runs to 13 residues. The trim removed 4 bases at V and 3 bases at J, leaving 4 bases unmatched. The CDR3 reads CASSRWTGYEQYF. As DNA, the CDR3 is TGCGCCAGCAGCCGATGGACAGGCTACGAGCAGTACTTC.

The V and J genes are TRBV11-2 and TRBJ1-1; D is uncertain. The CDR3 has 16 amino acids. V lost 8 bases, J lost 1 base, and 20 bases lay in between. CDR1 SGHAT and CDR2 FQNNGV come from the germline V gene. The DNA of the CDR3 is TGTGCCAGCGACTCCGACCCGAGGCAGACGAACACTGAAGCTTTCTTT. As protein: CASDSDPRQTNTEAFF.

The chain links TRBV15 to TRBJ1-2; unclear D gene. Trimming removed 1 base at V and 0 bases at J, with 15 bases between. Per germline, CDR1 LNHNV and CDR2 YYDKDF (reference sequence). The CDR3 contains 17 residues. The CDR3 nucleotides are TGTGCCACCAGCAGAGCGTCAATTAGAGGGACTAACTATGGCTACACCTTC. This encodes CATSRASIRGTNYGYTF. The complete variable domain, with remaining parts taken from reference TRBV15 and TRBJ1-2, reads DAMVIQNPRYQVTQFGKPVTLSCSQTLNHNVMYWYQQKSSQAPKLLFHYYDKDFNNEADTPDNFQSRRPNTSFCFLDIRSPGLGDTAMYLCATSRASIRGTNYGYTFGSGTRLTVV.